This is a list of T cell receptor beta chains from one sample in a study of cytomegalovirus exposure and HLA in healthy donors. Measured with immunoSEQ multiplex PCR; TCRdb has only the in-frame clones, and not every one. The table shows around 150,000 clones, with around four fifths occurring only once. What was sequenced was PBMCs. These receptors all stem from a woman aged 45-60 years in good health and CMV-seronegative. Each CDR3 is given with its conserved first and last residue. D genes are given only for firm matches. Only some rows state a clone size, as once, few, many or a class for expanded clones.

v_gene	abundance	j_gene	len	d_gene	CDR3nt	CDR3aa
TRBV18	.	TRBJ2-7	17	TRBD2	TGTGCCAGCTCAAAGAATCTAGCGGATCAAAGCTCCTACGAGCAGTACTTC	CASSKNLADQSSYEQYF
TRBV5-1	.	TRBJ2-5	13	TRBD1	TGCGCCAGCGGACAGGGCGTCGAAGAGACCCAGTACTTC	CASGQGVEETQYF
TRBV4-3	few	TRBJ2-7	16	TRBD2	TGCGCCAGCAGCCAAGATGAGGGCGGGGGCTCCTACGAGCAGTACTTC	CASSQDEGGGSYEQYF
TRBV10-1	few	TRBJ2-3	14	.	TGCGCCAGCACTCCGGGACTGAGCACAGATACGCAGTATTTT	CASTPGLSTDTQYF
TRBV7-2	once	TRBJ2-7	14	TRBD2	TGTGCCAGCAGCCCGACTAGCAAACCCTACGAGCAGTACTTC	CASSPTSKPYEQYF
TRBV10-2	few	TRBJ1-1	13	.	TGCGCCGGCAGCCGGGAGCCCGACACTGAAGCTTTCTTT	CAGSREPDTEAFF
TRBV14	.	TRBJ2-1	15	.	TGTGCCAGCAGCCAAGTTAGCGGCTCCTACAATGAGCAGTTCTTC	CASSQVSGSYNEQFF
TRBV5-1	.	TRBJ2-7	16	TRBD1	TGCGCCAGCAGCCCACCCGGGACAGGGACCTCTTACGAGCAGTACTTC	CASSPPGTGTSYEQYF
TRBV9	.	TRBJ2-3	17	TRBD1	TGTGCCAGCAGTTGGATGGGACAGGGGAGCAGCACAGATACGCAGTATTTT	CASSWMGQGSSTDTQYF
TRBV9	.	TRBJ2-3	15	TRBD1	TGTGCCAGCAGCGAGGGACAGGTAAACACAGATACGCAGTATTTT	CASSEGQVNTDTQYF
TRBV4-2	few	TRBJ1-2	16	TRBD1	TGTGCCAGCAGCCAAGATGGTGGGCAGGGGGCGGATGGCTACACCTTC	CASSQDGGQGADGYTF